Listed below are T cell receptor beta chains from one sample, sequenced in a study of cytomegalovirus exposure and HLA in healthy donors. Using immunoSEQ multiplex PCR, the repertoire was profiled, and TCRdb retains in-frame clones only, with some absent. This table holds 100,000 to 150,000 clones, 81% found once. The sample consisted of PBMCs. The receptors here all came from a man in his late teens or twenties in good health and CMV-seropositive. Each CDR3 is given with its conserved first and last residue. The order of the fields is CDR3 length, J gene, V gene, D gene, clone size, CDR3 DNA, CDR3 protein. The D gene is left open where the match is weak. Clone size, where shown, is once, few, many, or a class for clones that have expanded.

length: 16; J: TRBJ2-7; V: TRBV19; D: TRBD1; size: -; DNA: TGTGCCAGTAGCAAGACAGGGGGCGCGTTTATGTACGAGCAGTACTTC; CDR3: CASSKTGGAFMYEQYF
length: 19; J: TRBJ2-7; V: TRBV19; D: TRBD1; size: once; DNA: TGTGCCAGTAGTATAGTCGGTATTCTTCGGGACAGGGGATACTACGAGCAGTACTTC; CDR3: CASSIVGILRDRGYYEQYF
length: 15; J: TRBJ2-7; V: TRBV18; D: TRBD1; size: -; DNA: TGTGCCAGCTCACCGGTGCCGGGACAGGGCCCCGAGCAGTACTTC; CDR3: CASSPVPGQGPEQYF
length: 11; J: TRBJ2-1; V: TRBV20-1; D: TRBD1; size: -; DNA: TGCAGTGCTAGCTCTGACAGGGGGGAGTTCTTC; CDR3: CSASSDRGEFF
length: 14; J: TRBJ2-7; V: TRBV7-8; D: TRBD1; size: -; DNA: TGTGCCAGCAGCTTAGCTACAGGGGGCTACGAGCAGTACTTC; CDR3: CASSLATGGYEQYF
length: 16; J: TRBJ2-1; V: TRBV6-1; D: TRBD1; size: -; DNA: TGTGCCAGCAGTGTAATACAGGGGAGCTCCTACAATGAGCAGTTCTTC; CDR3: CASSVIQGSSYNEQFF
length: 14; J: TRBJ2-7; V: TRBV7-2; D: -; size: -; DNA: TGTGCCTCAAGGGAGGACCCCATCGCCTACGAGCAGTACTTC; CDR3: CASREDPIAYEQYF
length: 17; J: TRBJ1-2; V: TRBV7-9; D: -; size: few; DNA: TGTGCCAGCACAAACGATCAGGGTATCGCTTTTTTTTATGGCTACACCTTC; CDR3: CASTNDQGIAFFYGYTF
length: 16; J: TRBJ1-3; V: TRBV5-5; D: TRBD1; size: few; DNA: TGTGCCAGCAGCTTGGTCGGGACAGGGTCTGGAAACACCATATATTTT; CDR3: CASSLVGTGSGNTIYF
length: 12; J: TRBJ1-1; V: TRBV30; D: -; size: -; DNA: TGTGCCTGGGAGGAATTGAACACTGAAGCTTTCTTT; CDR3: CAWEELNTEAFF
length: 16; J: TRBJ2-7; V: TRBV6-1; D: TRBD1; size: -; DNA: TGTGCCAGCAGTGAACCGGACAGGGGGGGCTTGGTTGAGCAGTACTTC; CDR3: CASSEPDRGGLVEQYF
length: 11; J: TRBJ1-2; V: TRBV19; D: -; size: -; DNA: TGTGCCAGTAGTCAGGTGTATGGCTACACCTTC; CDR3: CASSQVYGYTF
length: 16; J: TRBJ2-3; V: TRBV5-1; D: TRBD2; size: -; DNA: TGCGCCAGCAGCTTGGGGGCTAGCGGGGTGACAGATACGCAGTATTTT; CDR3: CASSLGASGVTDTQYF
length: 15; J: TRBJ2-3; V: TRBV5-1; D: TRBD1; size: -; DNA: TGCGCCAGCAGCTCGGACAGGGGAGGTTGGGATACGCAGTATTTT; CDR3: CASSSDRGGWDTQYF
length: 16; J: TRBJ2-7; V: TRBV7-2; D: -; size: once; DNA: TGTGCCAGCAGCTTAGCCGCCACAGGGGAGGCCTACGAGCAGTACTTC; CDR3: CASSLAATGEAYEQYF
length: 16; J: TRBJ1-1; V: TRBV5-6; D: -; size: few; DNA: TGTGCCAGCAGCCGAAAGACAGGCCGACTGAACACTGAAGCTTTCTTT; CDR3: CASSRKTGRLNTEAFF
length: 16; J: TRBJ1-4; V: TRBV5-1; D: -; size: -; DNA: TGCGCCAGCAGCTTGGATGGACAGTCTGAAAATGAAAAACTGTTTTTT; CDR3: CASSLDGQSENEKLFF
length: 15; J: TRBJ2-3; V: TRBV18; D: TRBD1; size: -; DNA: TGTGCCAGCTCACCCGACAGGGCTGGAACAGATACGCAGTATTTT; CDR3: CASSPDRAGTDTQYF
length: 13; J: TRBJ1-5; V: TRBV5-5; D: -; size: few; DNA: TGTGCCAGCAGCCTGTGGACGGGGCAGCCCCAGCATTTT; CDR3: CASSLWTGQPQHF
length: 16; J: TRBJ1-5; V: TRBV6-6; D: -; size: -; DNA: TGTGCCAGCAGATGGAGGTCCCCTCATAGCAATCAGCCCCAGCATTTT; CDR3: CASRWRSPHSNQPQHF
length: 14; J: TRBJ2-3; V: TRBV2; D: -; size: -; DNA: TGTGCCAGCAGTGGTCCCGTTGGCACAGATACGCAGTATTTT; CDR3: CASSGPVGTDTQYF
length: 19; J: TRBJ2-2; V: TRBV9; D: TRBD1; size: -; DNA: TGTGCCAGCAGCGTAGCTTCCGGGACAGGGGCTCATCCGCCCGGGGAGCTGTTTTTT; CDR3: CASSVASGTGAHPPGELFF
length: 17; J: TRBJ2-3; V: TRBV7-9; D: TRBD2; size: -; DNA: TGTGCCAGCAGCCTCCCAATTAGCGGGGGGTCCACAGATACGCAGTATTTT; CDR3: CASSLPISGGSTDTQYF
length: 15; J: TRBJ2-1; V: TRBV9; D: -; size: -; DNA: TGTGCCAGCAGCGTCGAAGACTACTCCTACAATGAGCAGTTCTTC; CDR3: CASSVEDYSYNEQFF
length: 18; J: TRBJ2-2; V: TRBV25-1; D: TRBD2; size: -; DNA: TGTGCCAGCAGTGAATTAGGGATAGCGGGGGGAAACACCGGGGAGCTGTTTTTT; CDR3: CASSELGIAGGNTGELFF
length: 16; J: TRBJ1-3; V: TRBV6-1; D: -; size: -; DNA: TGTGCCAGCAGTGAAGCCCAGCGTTTGTCTGGAAACACCATATATTTT; CDR3: CASSEAQRLSGNTIYF
length: 14; J: TRBJ1-2; V: TRBV6-1; D: -; size: -; DNA: TGTGCCCACGGGGGGGAAAGTTGGTCCTATGGCTACACCTTC; CDR3: CAHGGESWSYGYTF
length: 16; J: TRBJ2-3; V: TRBV2; D: TRBD2; size: -; DNA: TGTGCCAGCAGCACCGGCAGGCGGGGGGTCACAGATACGCAGTATTTT; CDR3: CASSTGRRGVTDTQYF
length: 17; J: TRBJ1-5; V: TRBV21-1; D: -; size: -; DNA: TGTGCCAGCAGCATCCCGGGTAGTCCCCGCAATGATCAGCCCCAGCATTTT; CDR3: CASSIPGSPRNDQPQHF
length: 15; J: TRBJ2-3; V: TRBV2; D: TRBD1; size: few; DNA: TGTGCCAGCAGTGAAGGACAGGGAGAGACAGATACGCAGTATTTT; CDR3: CASSEGQGETDTQYF
length: 17; J: TRBJ2-7; V: TRBV5-1; D: TRBD1; size: medium-sized; DNA: TGCGCCAGCAGCTTGGTCCGGACAGGTCAAAGGGCTTACGAGCAGTACTTC; CDR3: CASSLVRTGQRAYEQYF
length: 13; J: TRBJ1-2; V: TRBV19; D: TRBD1; size: -; DNA: TGTGCCAGTCGATCAAACAGGGGAGATGGCTACACCTTC; CDR3: CASRSNRGDGYTF
length: 13; J: TRBJ1-1; V: TRBV12-5; D: -; size: few; DNA: TGTGCTAGTGGTTTGGGGGCGCCTACTGAAGCTTTCTTT; CDR3: CASGLGAPTEAFF
length: 15; J: TRBJ1-2; V: TRBV27; D: -; size: -; DNA: TGTGCCAGCAGTTCGGGGGTCGGGGTGGGCTATGGCTACACCTTC; CDR3: CASSSGVGVGYGYTF
length: 18; J: TRBJ1-5; V: TRBV19; D: TRBD1; size: once; DNA: TGTGCCAGTAGTTACCGGGACAGGGGCGTTGGCAGCAATCAGCCCCAGCATTTT; CDR3: CASSYRDRGVGSNQPQHF
length: 14; J: TRBJ1-4; V: TRBV7-6; D: TRBD1; size: -; DNA: TGTGCCAGCAGCCAATCGACAGGGAATGAAAAACTGTTTTTT; CDR3: CASSQSTGNEKLFF
length: 13; J: TRBJ1-1; V: TRBV25-1; D: TRBD1; size: -; DNA: TGTGCCAGCAGGGCAGGGGGTAGGACTGAAGCTTTCTTT; CDR3: CASRAGGRTEAFF
length: 14; J: TRBJ1-2; V: TRBV21-1; D: -; size: -; DNA: TGTGCCAGCAGCAAAAGGGAAGGGGGCTCCGGCTACACCTTC; CDR3: CASSKREGGSGYTF
length: 14; J: TRBJ1-1; V: TRBV6-5; D: TRBD1; size: -; DNA: TGTGCCAGCAGCCTTAACAGGGGAGGTACTGAAGCTTTCTTT; CDR3: CASSLNRGGTEAFF
length: 14; J: TRBJ1-6; V: TRBV7-9; D: TRBD1; size: -; DNA: TGTTCCAGCAGCTTCGGACAGGGAGGTTCACCCCTCCACTTT; CDR3: CSSSFGQGGSPLHF
length: 14; J: TRBJ1-1; V: TRBV14; D: -; size: once; DNA: TGTGCCAGCAGCTTTATCGACAGGAACACTGAAGCTTTCTTT; CDR3: CASSFIDRNTEAFF
length: 13; J: TRBJ2-4; V: TRBV21-1; D: -; size: -; DNA: TGTGCCAGCAGCCCGACCGGGGCGGGGATTCAGTACTTC; CDR3: CASSPTGAGIQYF
length: 15; J: TRBJ2-3; V: TRBV6-4; D: TRBD1; size: -; DNA: TGTGCCAGCAGCATAAGGACAGGGGCCGTGGATACGCAGTATTTT; CDR3: CASSIRTGAVDTQYF
length: 15; J: TRBJ1-6; V: TRBV18; D: TRBD1; size: -; DNA: TGTGCCAGCTCACCATGGGGGGACAGGGGCTCACCCCTCCACTTT; CDR3: CASSPWGDRGSPLHF
length: 13; J: TRBJ1-2; V: TRBV19; D: TRBD1; size: -; DNA: TGTGCCACCCCCCCCGGGACAGTTTATGGCTACACCTTC; CDR3: CATPPGTVYGYTF
length: 14; J: TRBJ2-3; V: TRBV4-3; D: -; size: -; DNA: TGCGCCAGCAGTAGGAGTGGGGCGACAGATACGCAGTATTTT; CDR3: CASSRSGATDTQYF